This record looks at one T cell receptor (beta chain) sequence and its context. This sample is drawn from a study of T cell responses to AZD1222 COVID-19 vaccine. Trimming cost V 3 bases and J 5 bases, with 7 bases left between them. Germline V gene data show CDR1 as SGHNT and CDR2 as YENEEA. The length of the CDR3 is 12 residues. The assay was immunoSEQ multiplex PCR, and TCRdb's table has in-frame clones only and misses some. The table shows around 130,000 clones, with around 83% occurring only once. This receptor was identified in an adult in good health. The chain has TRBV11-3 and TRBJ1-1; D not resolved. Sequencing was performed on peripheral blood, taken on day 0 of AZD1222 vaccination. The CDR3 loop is CASSFGRTEAFF. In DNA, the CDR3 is TGTGCCAGCAGCTTTGGACGTACTGAAGCTTTCTTT.